These 25 T cell receptor beta chains were sequenced from one sample in a study of T cell repertoires in cytomegalovirus infection. MiXCR was run by TCRdb on the reads, yielding one entry per CDR3 protein. The data contain some 400,000 distinct CDR3 sequences, approximately 31% of them singletons. Source material: PBMCs. These receptors all come from a human donor in good health (CMV status not recorded). Some clones in this sample may be carry-over from other donors' samples.

The rearrangement uses TRBV14 and TRBJ1-2; TRBD1 is a possible D gene (6 bases). This CDR3 comprises 14 residues. The germline V and J ends were trimmed by 4 bases and 0 bases, with 9 bases remaining between them. CDR1 is SGHDN and CDR2 is FVKESK in the germline V gene. CDR3 sequence (DNA): TGTGCCAGCAGCCCCAGGGGCTCTAACTATGGCTACACCTTC. Encoded protein: CASSPRGSNYGYTF. The full variable domain, with the rest looked up from reference TRBV14 and TRBJ1-2, is EAGVTQFPSHSVIEKGQTVTLRCDPISGHDNLYWYRRVMGKEIKFLLHFVKESKQDESGMPNNRFLAERTGGTYSTLKVQPAELEDSGVYFCASSPRGSNYGYTFGSGTRLTVV.

The chain combines TRBV20-1 with TRBJ2-1, with a weak D call TRBD2 (5 bases). This CDR3 is 15 amino acids long. V shed 2 bases and J shed 4 bases, with 15 bases lying between them. Germline V gene sequence: CDR1 DFQATT, CDR2 SNEGSKA (reference sequence). The CDR3: CSARTTTWGYNEQFF. In nucleotides, the CDR3 is TGCAGTGCTAGAACGACTACCTGGGGTTACAATGAGCAGTTCTTC.

In regard to this clonotype: A much larger clonotype is one base distant, so this may be a read error. Likely a read error: the CDR3 ends without its conserved phenylalanine or tryptophan. The chain joins TRBV7-9 to TRBJ2-6, with D maybe TRBD2 (5 bases). CDR3 length equals 14 residues. Germline V gene data show CDR1 as SEHNR and CDR2 as FQNEAQ (reference sequence). The CDR3 DNA sequence: TGTGCCAGCAGCCTAGCCACCGGGGCCAACGTCCTGACTTTA. Protein product: CASSLATGANVLTL.

This clonotype has more than one count but fewer than ten. The genes are TRBV29-1 and TRBJ1-1; D uncertain. Trimming took off 2 bases at V and 2 bases at J, with 6 bases between the two ends. CDR1 and CDR2 (germline): SQVTM, ANQGSEA. This CDR3 comprises 12 residues. The CDR3 spells CSVESTNTEAFF. The CDR3 DNA reads as TGCAGCGTTGAAAGCACAAACACTGAAGCTTTCTTT.

V and J are TRBV12-3 or TRBV12-4 and TRBJ2-3; D is perhaps TRBD2 (6 bases). This CDR3 spans 15 amino acids. V was cut by 3 bases and J by 3 bases, with 13 bases left in between. The CDR3 DNA is TGTGCCAGCAGTTTGCGGGGACCGGGTACAGATACGCAGTATTTT. Translated, it gives CASSLRGPGTDTQYF.

There are many counts of this clonotype. The genes are TRBV7-2 and TRBJ2-7, with D possibly being TRBD2 (6 bases). The CDR3 covers 16 residues. Per the germline V gene, CDR1 is SGHTA and CDR2 is FQGNSA. V was cut by 0 bases and J by 6 bases, with 18 bases left in between. CDR3: CASSLAAGGMASEQYF. The CDR3 DNA reads TGTGCCAGCAGCTTAGCGGCAGGAGGGATGGCGAGCGAGCAGTACTTC.

Note on this clonotype: A much larger clone lies one base from this, so it may be a read error. The CDR3 sequence is CASSLSRGRFYGSTF. DNA for the CDR3: TGTGCCAGCAGTTTATCGCGGGGGCGCTTCTATGGCTCCACCTTC. The rearrangement uses TRBV28 and TRBJ1-2; the D gene is possibly TRBD1 (6 bases). Per germline, CDR1 MDHEN and CDR2 SYDVKM. This CDR3 has 15 residues.

This clonotype was observed a few times. The chain recombines TRBV7-8 with TRBJ2-6; 8 bases map to TRBD2. Germline assignment: CDR1 SGHVS and CDR2 FQNEAQ. This CDR3 has 17 residues. Trimming at V came to 5 bases and at J to 1 base, leaving 7 bases not matched to a gene. The CDR3 region has the DNA TGTGCCAGCAGCCCAACTAGCGGCTTATCTGGGGCCAACGTCCTGACTTTC. It translates to CASSPTSGLSGANVLTF.

J is TRBJ2-5 and V is TRBV7-2; D ambiguous. The CDR3 has 13 amino acids. The V end was cut by 3 bases, the J end by 7 bases, with 12 bases between. The germline CDR1 and CDR2 sequences are SGHTA and FQGNSA. This CDR3 is CASSFFLAGTQYF. The CDR3 bases are TGTGCCAGCAGCTTCTTCTTAGCTGGGACCCAGTACTTC.

About this clonotype itself: As the CDR3 is not closed by the conserved phenylalanine or tryptophan, this likely results from a read error. The chain joins TRBV4-1 to TRBJ1-5; D is ambiguous. CDR1 and CDR2 from the germline V gene are MGHRA and YSYEKL. The CDR3 is made up of 15 amino acids. V gave up 0 bases and J gave up 4 bases, with 10 bases separating them. The CDR3 here is CASSQDERVNQPQHL. CDR3 nucleotides: TGCGCCAGCAGCCAAGATGAGAGGGTGAATCAGCCCCAGCATTTG.

This clonotype was detected ten times or more. The V and J genes are TRBV7-8 and TRBJ1-5; possible D gene TRBD1, 5 bases. Germline V CDR1 and CDR2: SGHVS, FQNEAQ. The CDR3 is made up of 16 amino acids. Trimming left V 6 bases short and J 0 bases short, with 15 bases between. CDR3 DNA sequence: TGTGCCAGCAGTTCTACTACAGGATATAGCAATCAGCCCCAGCATTTT. Amino acid sequence: CASSSTTGYSNQPQHF.

The V call is TRBV6-5, the J call TRBJ1-2; the D is unclear. The CDR3 runs to 12 residues. CDR1 is MNHEY, CDR2 SVGAGI, per germline. The ends were cut back, 8 bases at V and 0 bases at J, with 7 bases in the middle. CDR3 DNA: TGTGCCAGCTTTCGGGCTAACTATGGCTACACCTTC. It translates to CASFRANYGYTF.

The genes are TRBV19 and TRBJ2-2; D call uncertain. This CDR3 comprises 12 residues. With 10 bases removed from V and 4 bases from J, the gap between germline ends came to 10 bases. Germline loops: CDR1 LNHDA, CDR2 SQIVND (reference sequence). The CDR3 sequence is CATKRSTGELFF. CDR3 sequence (DNA): TGTGCCACCAAGAGATCCACCGGGGAGCTGTTTTTT.

This clonotype was seen repeatedly, ten times or more. V and J are TRBV7-2 and TRBJ1-1, with D uncertain. Per the germline V gene, CDR1 is SGHTA and CDR2 is FQGNSA. The CDR3 is 15 amino acids. The V end lost 6 bases, the J end lost 4 bases, and 18 bases lay between the germline ends. CDR3 coding DNA: TGTGCCAGCAGTTCGACATACCAACGGGGCACTGAAGCTTTCTTT. Protein sequence: CASSSTYQRGTEAFF.

CDR3 loop: CATSGMITGPGNTIYF. The CDR3 coding sequence is TGTGCCACCAGCGGGATGATCACAGGGCCTGGAAACACCATATATTTT. The chain is built from TRBV15 and TRBJ1-3, with D maybe TRBD1 (6 bases). Germline CDR1 and CDR2: LNHNV and YYDKDF (reference sequence). This CDR3 comprises 16 residues. V lost 5 bases and J lost 2, with 16 bases in between.

The chain is built from TRBV28 and TRBJ2-7; D possibly corresponds to TRBD2 (6 bases). The CDR3 runs 13 residues. Deletions cut 4 bases from V and 6 bases from J, with 13 bases between. Germline assignment: CDR1 MDHEN and CDR2 SYDVKM. The CDR3 nucleotides read TGTGCCAGCAGTTCCGGGACTTTCGGCGAGCAGTACTTC. Translating it yields CASSSGTFGEQYF.

The chain couples TRBV4-1 to TRBJ2-3; 11 positions agree with TRBD2. The CDR3 totals 18 residues. The germline V gene encodes CDR1 MGHRA and CDR2 YSYEKL. The V segment lost 0 bases and the J segment 0 bases; nucleotides outside the gene matches: 5. CDR3 amino acids: CASSQDLTSGTSTDTQYF. The CDR3 nucleotides are TGCGCCAGCAGCCAAGATCTGACTAGCGGGACTAGCACAGATACGCAGTATTTT.

This clonotype has more than one count but fewer than ten. The chain combines TRBV20-1 with TRBJ2-7; 7 bases are a match to TRBD1. The CDR3 runs 13 residues. In germline, CDR1 is DFQATT, CDR2 SNEGSKA (reference sequence). V lost 6 bases, J lost 4 bases, and 9 bases stayed unmatched. The CDR3 bases are TGCAGTGCGGCTGGACAGGCGATATACGAGCAGTACTTC. This gives the protein CSAAGQAIYEQYF.

This clonotype was found many times. The chain carries TRBV7-7 and TRBJ2-1; no reliable D call. The V end was cut by 2 bases, the J end by 9 bases, with 14 bases between. The CDR3 loop spans 14 amino acids. Germline V CDR1 and CDR2: SSHAT, FNYEAQ (reference sequence). The CDR3 nucleotides read TGTGCCAGCAGCTTACACTCTAGTAACAGTGAGCAGTTCTTC. Encoded protein: CASSLHSSNSEQFF. The full variable domain, its missing parts supplied by reference TRBV7-7 and TRBJ2-1, is GAGVSQSPRYKVTKRGQDVTLRCDPISSHATLYWYQQALGQGPEFLTYFNYEAQPDKSGLPSDRFSAERPEGSISTLTIQRTEQRDSAMYRCASSLHSSNSEQFFGPGTRLTVL.

CDR3: CSLTPAGKSETQYF. CDR3 DNA sequence: TGCAGCCTTACCCCGGCCGGGAAGTCGGAGACCCAGTACTTC. The chain recombines TRBV29-1 with TRBJ2-5; maybe TRBD2 (5 bases). CDR3 size: 14 residues. Per germline, CDR1 SQVTM and CDR2 ANQGSEA. Between the trimmed V and J ends, which lost 8 bases and 5 bases, there was a span of 21 bases.

This rearrangement joins TRBV6-5 to TRBJ1-1, with D possibly matching TRBD1 (6 bases). Germline values: CDR1 MNHEY, CDR2 SVGAGI. V was cut by 4 bases and J by 6 bases, with 18 bases left in between. CDR3 length: 15 amino acids. CDR3 bases: TGTGCCAGCAGTTTCGGGAGTCTTAGGGGGTCTGAAGCTTTCTTT. Translation gives CASSFGSLRGSEAFF.

This clonotype was found many times. The V call is TRBV11-2, the J call TRBJ1-1; maybe TRBD1 (6 bases). Germline CDR1 is SGHAT and CDR2 is FQNNGV. The CDR3 contains 14 residues. The ends were cut back, 2 bases at V and 6 bases at J, with 13 bases in the middle. CDR3 in amino acids: CASSLHGGKAEAFF. The DNA for the CDR3 is TGTGCCAGCAGCTTACACGGGGGCAAGGCTGAAGCTTTCTTT.

The gene calls are TRBV4-2 and TRBJ1-6; D ambiguous. Trimming pared 1 base from V and 9 bases from J, leaving 19 bases between. The CDR3 has 17 amino acids. CDR1 and CDR2 (germline): LGHNA, YNFKEQ. The CDR3 sequence: CASSQARSGPTASPLHF. The CDR3 DNA is TGTGCCAGCAGCCAAGCGAGGTCAGGCCCCACGGCTTCACCCCTCCACTTT.

About this clonotype: Lacking the conserved final phenylalanine or tryptophan, this CDR3 likely reflects a read error. This chain connects TRBV7-2 to TRBJ2-3; D unclear. The germline V gene encodes CDR1 SGHTA and CDR2 FQGNSA. The CDR3 sequence is 14 residues long. CDR3 nucleotide sequence: TGTGCCAGCAGCTTAAGGCAGAGCACAGATACTCAGTATTGT. This encodes CASSLRQSTDTQYC.

Notes on this clonotype: Because it lacks the conserved phenylalanine or tryptophan at the end, this CDR3 is likely a read error. V is TRBV7-8 and J is TRBJ1-2; 7 bases line up with TRBD1. Germline V gives CDR1 SGHVS, CDR2 FQNEAQ. CDR3 length equals 15 residues. The DNA of the CDR3 is TGTGCCAGCAGCTTATACGACAGGGTGACTTATGTCTACACCATC. As protein: CASSLYDRVTYVYTI.